A selection of T cell receptor beta chains follows, all from one sample in a study of blood T cell repertoires in COVID-19. Sequencing used immunoSEQ multiplex PCR; TCRdb keeps in-frame clones, though not all of them. The table lists roughly 500,000 clones, roughly 90% of them singletons, with 1.5% to 2% in the top ten. Source material: PBMCs or T cells enriched from blood (not recorded which). These receptors originate from a woman in her thirties or forties who had recovered from COVID-19. CDR3s include the opening cysteine and the closing phenylalanine or tryptophan. The D gene is left open where the match is weak. Size is stated for part of the rows, as once, few or many counts, or as a class when the clone is expanded.

D | J | size | V | CDR3 | DNA
TRBD2 | TRBJ2-3 | once | TRBV27 | CASSSTPGLAGAADTQYF | TGTGCCAGCAGTTCAACCCCCGGGTTAGCGGGAGCCGCAGATACGCAGTATTTT
NA | TRBJ2-2 | NA | TRBV10-3 | CATYSYDRLPNTGELFF | TGTGCCACTTACAGCTACGACAGGCTCCCGAACACCGGGGAGCTGTTTTTT
TRBD2 | TRBJ2-7 | NA | TRBV4-2 | CASSQDPRTSNYEQYF | TGTGCCAGCAGCCAAGATCCCCGGACTAGCAACTACGAGCAGTACTTC
TRBD1 | TRBJ1-2 | NA | TRBV9 | CASSGDRGLVGYTF | TGTGCCAGCAGCGGAGACAGGGGGCTTGTTGGCTACACCTTC
TRBD2 | TRBJ2-4 | NA | TRBV7-2 | CASSPRTSGNIQYF | TGTGCCAGCAGCCCGAGGACTAGCGGAAACATTCAGTACTTC
NA | TRBJ2-1 | NA | TRBV14 | CASSPRTVGEQFF | TGTGCCAGCAGCCCGAGGACAGTCGGTGAGCAGTTCTTC
NA | TRBJ1-1 | NA | TRBV19 | CASSTQTSVNTEAFF | TGTGCCAGTAGTACTCAGACATCGGTCAACACTGAAGCTTTCTTT
TRBD1 | TRBJ2-2 | NA | TRBV7-6 | CASSLGQGTGELFF | TGTGCCAGCAGCTTAGGACAGGGTACCGGGGAGCTGTTTTTT
NA | TRBJ2-7 | NA | TRBV7-2 | CASSSQREQYF | TGTGCCAGCAGCTCGCAGCGGGAGCAGTACTTC
NA | TRBJ1-2 | NA | TRBV19 | CASSISRVYGYTF | TGTGCCAGTAGTATATCCAGGGTGTATGGCTACACCTTC
NA | TRBJ1-2 | NA | TRBV10-1 | CASSPGPFYGYTF | TGCGCCAGCAGCCCGGGTCCTTTTTATGGCTACACCTTC
NA | TRBJ1-1 | few | TRBV4-1 | CASSQRVNTEAFF | TGCGCCAGCAGCCAACGGGTGAACACTGAAGCTTTCTTT
TRBD2 | TRBJ2-6 | once | TRBV19 | CASTLREGMFSGANVLTF | TGTGCCAGTACCCTCCGGGAGGGAATGTTCTCTGGGGCCAACGTCCTGACTTTC
TRBD2 | TRBJ2-1 | NA | TRBV9 | CASSFRTSGRAGNNEQFF | TGTGCCAGCAGCTTTAGGACTAGCGGGAGGGCCGGGAACAATGAGCAGTTCTTC
NA | TRBJ2-5 | NA | TRBV21-1 | CASSKAGGRLETQYF | TGTGCCAGCAGCAAAGCAGGGGGCAGGTTAGAGACCCAGTACTTC
TRBD2 | TRBJ2-1 | NA | TRBV7-2 | CASSLGVAGGQAEQFF | TGTGCCAGCAGCTTAGGAGTAGCGGGAGGGCAGGCTGAGCAGTTCTTC
TRBD1 | TRBJ2-3 | NA | TRBV5-6 | CASSLLGDSGTDTQYF | TGTGCCAGCAGCTTACTTGGGGACAGCGGCACAGATACGCAGTATTTT
NA | TRBJ2-1 | NA | TRBV4-3 | CASSQGWQTNEQFF | TGCGCCAGCAGCCAGGGCTGGCAGACGAATGAGCAGTTCTTC
NA | TRBJ1-1 | NA | TRBV11-3 | CASTVGRESTEAFF | TGTGCCAGCACCGTGGGCAGGGAAAGCACTGAAGCTTTCTTT
TRBD2 | TRBJ2-7 | NA | TRBV6-4 | CATRGAGEYEQYF | TGTGCCACCCGCGGGGCGGGAGAGTACGAGCAGTACTTC
NA | TRBJ1-3 | NA | TRBV6-2/TRBV6-3 | CASSTFRGRGNTIYF | TGTGCCAGCAGCACCTTCAGGGGCCGAGGAAACACCATATATTTT
TRBD2 | TRBJ2-1 | NA | TRBV4-1 | CASSQERGLAGPEQFF | TGCGCCAGCAGCCAAGAACGGGGACTAGCGGGACCTGAGCAGTTCTTC
NA | TRBJ2-3 | NA | TRBV4-3 | CASSPTLGQRVTDTQYF | TGCGCCAGCAGCCCCACCCTGGGGCAGCGGGTGACAGATACGCAGTATTTT
NA | TRBJ1-2 | NA | TRBV7-2 | CASSSGRTIYGYTF | TGTGCCAGCAGCTCAGGACGGACAATCTATGGCTACACCTTC
TRBD2 | TRBJ2-3 | NA | TRBV5-1 | CASSNQREKTDTQYF | TGCGCCAGCAGCAACCAGCGGGAGAAGACAGATACGCAGTATTTT
TRBD1 | TRBJ2-2 | NA | TRBV14 | CASSQDRTGFGTGELFF | TGTGCCAGCAGCCAAGACCGGACAGGGTTTGGCACCGGGGAGCTGTTTTTT
NA | TRBJ1-5 | NA | TRBV6-5 | CASRPTGHLGQPQHF | TGTGCCAGCAGACCAACAGGGCATCTGGGGCAGCCCCAGCATTTT
NA | TRBJ1-3 | once | TRBV14 | CASSPVLFGNTIYF | TGTGCCAGCAGTCCGGTCTTATTTGGAAACACCATATATTTT
TRBD1 | TRBJ1-1 | once | TRBV6-5 | CASSSRQGAAEAFF | TGTGCCAGCAGTTCGAGACAGGGGGCTGCTGAAGCTTTCTTT
TRBD1 | TRBJ1-2 | NA | TRBV6-5 | CASSYSQGANGYTF | TGTGCCAGCAGTTACTCGCAGGGGGCAAATGGCTACACCTTC
NA | TRBJ1-5 | NA | TRBV4-1 | CASSQDSRGGSQPQHF | TGCGCCAGCAGCCAAGATTCGAGGGGGGGCAGTCAGCCCCAGCATTTT
TRBD1 | TRBJ2-7 | NA | TRBV4-3 | CASSQDIGQASYEQYF | TGCGCCAGCAGCCAAGATATAGGACAGGCTTCCTACGAGCAGTACTTC
TRBD1 | TRBJ1-3 | NA | TRBV13 | CASSLPTGGLGGNTIYF | TGTGCCAGCAGCTTACCCACAGGGGGCTTGGGTGGAAACACCATATATTTT
TRBD1 | TRBJ1-1 | few | TRBV7-2 | CASSHTGGGAFF | TGTGCCAGCAGCCATACAGGGGGGGGTGCTTTCTTT